The rows below give T cell receptor beta chains drawn from one sample of a study of blood T cell repertoires in COVID-19. The method was immunoSEQ multiplex PCR; TCRdb's version includes in-frame clones alone and lacks a portion of them. This table has hundreds of thousands of clones, around nine tenths appearing once. Material: peripheral blood. The receptors here all came from a man aged 55 to 69 who had recovered from COVID-19. CDR3s include the opening cysteine and the closing phenylalanine or tryptophan. A D gene is named only where the DNA matches it firmly. A row's size may be missing; if present it is once, few, many or a size class.

CDR3aa: CASSYSWGSSYGYTF
CDR3nt: TGTGCCAGCAGTTACTCGTGGGGCTCTTCCTATGGCTACACCTTC
j_gene: TRBJ1-2
abundance: NA
d_gene: NA
v_gene: TRBV6-5

CDR3aa: CASSSSGSWTDTQYF
CDR3nt: TGTGCCAGTAGCTCTAGCGGGAGTTGGACAGATACGCAGTATTTT
j_gene: TRBJ2-3
abundance: NA
d_gene: TRBD2
v_gene: TRBV19

CDR3aa: CASSLARDGYTF
CDR3nt: TGCGCCAGCAGCTTGGCTCGGGATGGCTACACCTTC
j_gene: TRBJ1-2
abundance: NA
d_gene: NA
v_gene: TRBV5-1

CDR3aa: CASSIGTVYGYTF
CDR3nt: TGTGCCAGTAGTATCGGGACAGTCTATGGCTACACCTTC
j_gene: TRBJ1-2
abundance: NA
d_gene: TRBD1
v_gene: TRBV19

CDR3aa: CASSPLPGQANEKLFF
CDR3nt: TGTGCCAGCAGTCCATTACCGGGACAGGCTAATGAAAAACTGTTTTTT
j_gene: TRBJ1-4
abundance: once
d_gene: TRBD1
v_gene: TRBV28

CDR3aa: CASSEGGTGDFTEAFF
CDR3nt: TGTGCCAGCAGCGAGGGTGGGACAGGGGATTTCACTGAAGCTTTCTTT
j_gene: TRBJ1-1
abundance: NA
d_gene: TRBD1
v_gene: TRBV5-4

CDR3aa: CASSSAAGAYGYTF
CDR3nt: TGTGCCAGCAGTTCTGCGGCAGGGGCCTATGGCTACACCTTC
j_gene: TRBJ1-2
abundance: NA
d_gene: NA
v_gene: TRBV28

CDR3aa: CASSLSGGNTIYF
CDR3nt: TGTGCCAGCAGTTTGTCGGGGGGAAACACCATATATTTT
j_gene: TRBJ1-3
abundance: NA
d_gene: NA
v_gene: TRBV6-5

CDR3aa: CASSFGGSSYNEQFF
CDR3nt: TGTGCCAGCAGTTTCGGGGGAAGCTCCTACAATGAGCAGTTCTTC
j_gene: TRBJ2-1
abundance: NA
d_gene: NA
v_gene: TRBV28

CDR3aa: CASSLDRGREQYF
CDR3nt: TGTGCCAGCAGTCTGGACAGGGGTCGCGAGCAGTACTTC
j_gene: TRBJ2-7
abundance: NA
d_gene: TRBD1
v_gene: TRBV6-5

CDR3aa: CAISEPGLAGVEQYF
CDR3nt: TGTGCCATCAGTGAGCCCGGACTAGCGGGGGTCGAGCAGTACTTC
j_gene: TRBJ2-7
abundance: NA
d_gene: TRBD2
v_gene: TRBV10-3

CDR3aa: CASSLMTGGTEAFF
CDR3nt: TGCGCCAGCAGCCTCATGACCGGAGGGACTGAAGCTTTCTTT
j_gene: TRBJ1-1
abundance: once
d_gene: NA
v_gene: TRBV5-1